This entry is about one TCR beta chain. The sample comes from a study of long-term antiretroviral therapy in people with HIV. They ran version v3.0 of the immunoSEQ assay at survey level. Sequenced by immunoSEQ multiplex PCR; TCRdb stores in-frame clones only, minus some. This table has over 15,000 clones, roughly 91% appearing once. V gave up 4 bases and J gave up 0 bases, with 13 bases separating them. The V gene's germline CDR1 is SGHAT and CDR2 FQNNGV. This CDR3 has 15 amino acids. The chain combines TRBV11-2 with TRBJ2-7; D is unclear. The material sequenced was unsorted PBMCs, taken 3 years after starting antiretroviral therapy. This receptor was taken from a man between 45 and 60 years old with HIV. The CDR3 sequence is CASSSRLDSSYEQYF. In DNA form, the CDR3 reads TGTGCCAGCAGCTCTCGACTCGATAGCTCCTACGAGCAGTACTTC.